Below are 9 T cell receptor beta chains sequenced from a single sample in a study of cytomegalovirus exposure and HLA in healthy donors. Primers included in the PCR were 60 Vbeta and 13 Jbeta primers. Produced via immunoSEQ multiplex PCR; TCRdb's table is partial and in-frame only. The repertoire holds 150,000 or so clones, with approximately 74% as singletons. The sample was PBMCs. These receptors came from a man aged 18 to 29 in good health and CMV-seronegative.

This clone was counted between two and nine times. This chain uses TRBV7-9 with TRBJ1-1; D call uncertain. From germline, CDR1 is SEHNR and CDR2 FQNEAQ (reference sequence). V was cut by 3 bases and J by 3 bases, with 8 bases left in between. The CDR3 length is 13 residues. This CDR3 is CASSFYGDTEAFF. CDR3 nucleotides: TGTGCCAGCAGCTTTTACGGAGACACTGAAGCTTTCTTT. The full variable domain, with the rest looked up from reference TRBV7-9 and TRBJ1-1, is DTGVSQNPRHKITKRGQNVTFRCDPISEHNRLYWYRQTLGQGPEFLTYFQNEAQLEKSRLLSDRFSAERPKGSFSTLEIQRTEQGDSAMYLCASSFYGDTEAFFGQGTRLTVV.

In DNA, the CDR3 is TGTGCCAGCAGCCCGGGACTAGCGGGGCGAAACCAAGAGACCCAGTACTTC. Its translation is CASSPGLAGRNQETQYF. The V gene is TRBV7-3, the J gene TRBJ2-5; 13 positions agree with TRBD2. CDR1 SGHTA and CDR2 FQGTGA come from the germline V gene. V was clipped by 5 bases and J by 0 bases; unmatched bases: 6. The CDR3 has 17 amino acids. Full variable domain (missing parts from reference TRBV7-3 and TRBJ2-5): GAGVSQTPSNKVTEKGKYVELRCDPISGHTALYWYRQSLGQGPEFLIYFQGTGAADDSGLPNDRFFAVRPEGSVSTLKIQRTERGDSAVYLCASSPGLAGRNQETQYFGPGTRLLVL.

On this clone itself: This sample also contains other DNA sequences that code for the same CDR3. The J gene is TRBJ2-3, the V gene TRBV5-1; D perhaps matches TRBD2 (5 bases). This CDR3 region has 14 residues. Trimming removed 1 base from V and 1 base from J, with 7 bases in between. CDR1 SGHRS and CDR2 YFSETQ come from the germline V gene. Here the CDR3 reads CASSLSGGTDTQYF. The CDR3 coding sequence is TGCGCCAGCAGCTTGTCCGGGGGCACAGATACGCAGTATTTT.

The chain employs TRBV19 and TRBJ1-5; D possibly corresponds to TRBD1 (6 bases). Germline V gene data show CDR1 as LNHDA and CDR2 as SQIVND (reference sequence). The CDR3 is 14 residues long. V lost 3 bases and J 2 bases, leaving 8 bases between the germline ends. Here the CDR3 DNA reads TGTGCCAGTAGTATCCGGACAGGCAATCAGCCCCAGCATTTT. The encoded protein is CASSIRTGNQPQHF.

The chain employs TRBV10-3 and TRBJ1-5; D gene uncertain. CDR3 length: 15 residues. Trimming removed 0 bases from V and 5 bases from J, with 11 bases in between. Per germline, CDR1 ENHRY and CDR2 SYGVKD. CDR3 region: CAISESSREDQPQHF. The CDR3 nucleotides are TGTGCCATCAGTGAGTCATCGAGGGAGGATCAGCCCCAGCATTTT.

The chain uses TRBV2 and TRBJ1-1, with D perhaps TRBD1 (5 bases). CDR1 and CDR2 from the germline V gene are SNHLY and FYNNEI. The CDR3 is 14 residues long. The V end lost 8 bases, the J end lost 1 base, and 14 bases lay between the germline ends. CDR3 coding DNA: TGTGCCAGCGGGGGGACGAGCTGGAACACTGAAGCTTTCTTT. Translating gives CASGGTSWNTEAFF.

As concerns this clone: This sample includes further DNA sequences coding for the same CDR3. The gene calls are TRBV25-1 and TRBJ1-4; D gene uncertain. CDR3 length: 13 residues. The germline V gene encodes CDR1 MGHDK and CDR2 SYGVNS. The germline V and J ends were trimmed by 6 bases and 10 bases, with 15 bases remaining between them. CDR3 DNA: TGTGCCAGCAGCGATGCGGGTTCAGGAAAACTGTTTTTT. It encodes CASSDAGSGKLFF. The complete variable domain, with remaining parts taken from reference TRBV25-1 and TRBJ1-4, reads EADIYQTPRYLVIGTGKKITLECSQTMGHDKMYWYQQDPGMELHLIHYSYGVNSTEKGDLSSESTVSRIRTEHFPLTLESARPSHTSQYLCASSDAGSGKLFFGSGTQLSVL.

The chain joins TRBV6-4 to TRBJ2-1; TRBD2 aligns across 12 bases. CDR1 is MRHNA, CDR2 SNTAGT, per germline. The CDR3 contains 15 residues. V lost 5 bases and J lost 10; bases outside the gene matches: 9. This CDR3 reads CASSLLAGGIKEQFF. The CDR3 DNA is TGTGCCAGCAGTTTACTAGCGGGGGGCATCAAGGAGCAGTTCTTC.

V and J are TRBV7-2 and TRBJ2-5; 12 positions match TRBD2. The CDR3 is 15 residues long. From germline, CDR1 is SGHTA and CDR2 FQGNSA. V was clipped by 4 bases and J by 4 bases; unmatched bases: 4. As DNA, the CDR3 is TGTGCCAGCAGCTCTAGCGGGGGGGCCGGAGAGACCCAGTACTTC. Amino acids: CASSSSGGAGETQYF.